This section outlines one T cell receptor (beta chain) sequence together with its context. The junction does not match germline at one end; this may be a read error. This sample was taken from a study of PD-1 blockade in mismatch repair-deficient tumors. CDR1 and CDR2 from the germline V gene are SGHRS and YFSETQ. The CDR3 spans 13 residues. Assay: immunoSEQ multiplex PCR; the TCRdb copy retains only in-frame clones and omits some. The sample consists of roughly 32,000 clones, over 80% of them appearing once. Sequences were derived from PBMCs, sampled approximately 6 weeks after starting pembrolizumab. The genes are TRBV5-1 and TRBJ2-7, with 9 bases lining up with TRBD1. This sequence originates from an adult with mismatch repair-deficient cancer. Written as DNA, the CDR3 is TGCGCCAGCAGCTCCCGACAGGGGGAGCGAACGAACTTC. Residues: CASSSRQGERTNF.